The 27 T cell receptor beta chains reported below all come from one sample, sequenced in a study of blood T cell repertoires in COVID-19. The assay was immunoSEQ multiplex PCR, and TCRdb's table has in-frame clones only and misses some. In the table there are about 250,000 clones, 88% of which are singletons. Sequencing was done on a sample of peripheral blood. Every receptor here comes from a young woman with acute or convalescent COVID-19.

The chain joins TRBV6-4 to TRBJ2-7, with 10 bases aligning to TRBD2. The germline V gene encodes CDR1 MRHNA and CDR2 SNTAGT. The length of the CDR3 is 19 residues. The V and J ends lost 1 base and 4 bases, in that order; junction bases with no gene match: 16. CDR3 sequence: CASSDWTSGSPNDHYEQYF. Here the CDR3 DNA reads TGTGCCAGCAGTGACTGGACTAGCGGAAGCCCGAACGACCATTACGAGCAGTACTTC.

The chain recombines TRBV9 with TRBJ1-4; D gene uncertain. In germline, CDR1 is SGDLS, CDR2 YYNGEE. V lost 4 bases, J lost 7 bases, and 17 bases lay in between. The CDR3 is 15 residues long. Written as DNA, the CDR3 is TGTGCCAGCAGCCCTATGGAGACTGAGGGTGAAAAACTGTTTTTT. Protein product: CASSPMETEGEKLFF.

J is TRBJ1-1 and V is TRBV18, with 7 nucleotides matching TRBD1. The V gene's germline CDR1 is KGHSH and CDR2 LQKENI. CDR3 size: 15 residues. The V segment lost 3 bases and the J segment 1 base; nucleotides outside the gene matches: 5. CDR3 protein: CASSPRQGANTEAFF. The CDR3 DNA is TGTGCCAGCTCACCCCGACAGGGAGCGAACACTGAAGCTTTCTTT.

This chain links TRBV14 with TRBJ2-7; possible D gene TRBD1, 5 bases. This CDR3 is 14 amino acids long. CDR1 is SGHDN, CDR2 FVKESK, per germline. V was pared by 1 base and J by 4 bases, with 11 bases between. The CDR3, as DNA: TGTGCCAGCAGCCAAGGCCAGGGATATTACGAGCAGTACTTC. Translated, it gives CASSQGQGYYEQYF.

The V gene is TRBV10-3, the J gene TRBJ1-4; D is perhaps TRBD1 (6 bases). V was shortened by 2 bases and J by 8 bases, with 12 bases between the two germline ends. The CDR3 loop spans 14 amino acids. Germline CDR1 is ENHRY and CDR2 is SYGVKD. CDR3 DNA: TGTGCCATCAGTGAGGGGGGGGGCAGGGAAAAACTGTTTTTT. Amino acid sequence: CAISEGGGREKLFF.

The chain couples TRBV3-1 (or the pseudogene TRBV3-2) to TRBJ1-1, with a weak D call TRBD1 (5 bases). Per germline, CDR1 LGHDT and CDR2 YNNKEL (reference sequence). The germline V and J ends were trimmed by 0 bases and 8 bases, with 16 bases remaining between them. This CDR3 spans 15 amino acids. Written as DNA, the CDR3 is TGTGCCAGCAGCCAAGATAGCTTAGGAACAGGAGAAGCTTTCTTT. Translated, it gives CASSQDSLGTGEAFF.

The chain employs TRBV10-2 and TRBJ1-1, with TRBD1 identical over 8 bases. This CDR3 spans 13 amino acids. The germline gives CDR1 WSHSY, CDR2 SAAADI. V trimming: 2 bases; J trimming: 11 bases; junction bases outside the gene matches: 7. CDR3 residues: CASSEPGQATAFF. CDR3 bases: TGCGCCAGCAGTGAGCCGGGACAGGCTACGGCTTTCTTT.

The gene calls are TRBV9 and TRBJ2-1; 7 nucleotides agree with TRBD2. CDR1 is SGDLS, CDR2 YYNGEE, per germline. This CDR3 spans 14 amino acids. V gave up 4 bases and J gave up 7 bases; unmatched junction bases: 8. As DNA, the CDR3 is TGTGCCAGCAGCCAGACTAGCTCGTGGAATGAGCAGTTCTTC. Protein product: CASSQTSSWNEQFF.

The rearrangement links TRBV21-1 to TRBJ2-1; the DNA was not used to check the table's D call, TRBD2. TRBV21-1 is given as a pseudogene. This CDR3 has 16 residues. The CDR3 loop is CASRITGTSPYNEQFF. In DNA form, the CDR3 reads TGTGCCAGCAGGATTACCGGGACTAGCCCCTACAATGAGCAGTTCTTC.

CDR3 residues: CASSSRTGGETEAFF. CDR3 sequence (DNA): TGTGCCAGCAGTTCCCGGACAGGGGGTGAAACTGAAGCTTTCTTT. The chain links TRBV6-6 to TRBJ1-1, with 10 nucleotides matching TRBD1. This CDR3 spans 15 amino acids. The junction had 7 bases not matched to a gene; V was cut back by 4 bases and J by 5 bases. CDR1 and CDR2 (germline): MNHNY, SVGAGI (reference sequence).

V is TRBV4-1 and J is TRBJ2-2; 7 nucleotides agree with TRBD1. This CDR3 is built from 17 residues. V lost 0 bases and J lost 2; bases outside the gene matches: 6. Germline CDR1 MGHRA, CDR2 YSYEKL. The CDR3 protein is CASSQDPDRANTGELFF. CDR3 DNA sequence: TGCGCCAGCAGCCAAGATCCAGACAGGGCCAACACCGGGGAGCTGTTTTTT.

V usage is TRBV10-3 and J usage is TRBJ2-3; 8 bases are shared with TRBD1. This CDR3 comprises 15 residues. V was pared by 6 bases and J by 0 bases, with 5 bases of the junction left unmatched. CDR1 is ENHRY and CDR2 is SYGVKD in the germline V gene. This CDR3 is CAISAGDRSTDTQYF. CDR3 nucleotide sequence: TGTGCCATCAGCGCCGGGGACAGGAGCACAGATACGCAGTATTTT.

The chain carries TRBV11-3 and TRBJ2-1; a weak D match, TRBD2 (6 bases). Germline V gene data show CDR1 as SGHNT and CDR2 as YENEEA. CDR3 size: 14 residues. Trimming took off 0 bases at V and 3 bases at J, with 6 bases between the two ends. CDR3 in amino acids: CASSLDGSYNEQFF. Here the CDR3 DNA reads TGTGCCAGCAGCTTAGACGGGAGCTACAATGAGCAGTTCTTC.

The V call is TRBV19, the J call TRBJ2-3; 10 positions agree with TRBD2. Germline V lookup: CDR1 LNHDA, CDR2 SQIVND (reference sequence). The CDR3 length is 15 residues. The J segment lost 6 bases and the V segment lost 2 bases, leaving 5 bases of the junction unmatched. The CDR3 nucleotides are TGTGCCAGTAGTATATCGGCTAGCGGGAGCGATACGCAGTATTTT. Amino acid sequence: CASSISASGSDTQYF.

This chain joins TRBV15 and TRBJ1-1, with a tentative D call TRBD1 (6 bases). Trimming took off 5 bases at V and 7 bases at J, with 14 bases between the two ends. Germline V CDR1 and CDR2: LNHNV, YYDKDF (reference sequence). CDR3 length: 13 amino acids. The CDR3 DNA reads TGTGCCACCAGCCATGGACAGCAATATGAAGCTTTCTTT. This codes for CATSHGQQYEAFF.

The chain links TRBV5-1 to TRBJ2-1; 9 bases match TRBD1. Losses at the gene ends were 4 bases for V and 6 bases for J; bases not matched to a gene: 5. The germline V gene has CDR1 SGHRS and CDR2 YFSETQ. The CDR3 is 14 amino acids. CDR3 protein: CASSPGQGLNEQFF. The CDR3 DNA reads as TGCGCCAGCAGCCCCGGACAGGGGCTCAATGAGCAGTTCTTC.

The chain links TRBV5-4 to TRBJ2-7; 10 nucleotides align to TRBD2. J gave up 6 bases and V 1 base, and 4 bases lay outside the gene matches. CDR3 length equals 14 residues. Germline CDR1 reads SGHNT; CDR2 reads YYREEE (reference sequence). CDR3 DNA: TGTGCCAGCAGCTTGACTAGCGGGGCCCGCGAGCAGTACTTC. Its protein product is CASSLTSGAREQYF.

The chain employs TRBV19 and TRBJ1-1, with no clear D. In germline, CDR1 is LNHDA, CDR2 SQIVND (reference sequence). This CDR3 has 13 amino acids. V dropped 6 bases and J dropped 0 bases, with 8 bases sitting between them. CDR3 loop: CASRPELNTEAFF. CDR3 nucleotides: TGTGCCAGTAGGCCAGAACTGAACACTGAAGCTTTCTTT. Full variable domain (outside the CDR3, taken from reference TRBV19 and TRBJ1-1): DGGITQSPKYLFRKEGQNVTLSCEQNLNHDAMYWYRQDPGQGLRLIYYSQIVNDFQKGDIAEGYSVSREKKESFPLTVTSAQKNPTAFYLCASRPELNTEAFFGQGTRLTVV.

The rearrangement links TRBV5-1 to TRBJ1-2; tentatively, D is TRBD1 (5 bases). V lost 0 bases and J 2 bases, leaving 11 bases between the germline ends. CDR1 is SGHRS and CDR2 is YFSETQ in the germline V gene. The CDR3 totals 15 residues. The CDR3: CASSLETGPNYGYTF. The CDR3 DNA reads TGCGCCAGCAGCTTGGAAACAGGTCCCAACTATGGCTACACCTTC.

The V gene is TRBV18, the J gene TRBJ2-7; weak D call: TRBD2 (5 bases). The germline V gene encodes CDR1 KGHSH and CDR2 LQKENI. This CDR3 is built from 13 residues. Trimming removed 4 bases at V and 2 bases at J, with 9 bases between. In DNA form, the CDR3 reads TGTGCCAGCTCACAGCGGACTGCCTACGAGCAGTACTTC. This gives the protein CASSQRTAYEQYF.

This rearrangement joins TRBV10-2 to TRBJ2-1; D is unclear. Trimming removed 5 bases from V and 1 base from J, with 6 bases in between. CDR3 length: 13 amino acids. CDR1 is WSHSY, CDR2 SAAADI, per germline. Here the CDR3 DNA reads TGCGCCAGCAGTACGGAGTCCTACAATGAGCAGTTCTTC. This sequence encodes CASSTESYNEQFF.

The table lists this clone with a count of one. The V gene is TRBV5-1, the J gene TRBJ1-4; D is perhaps TRBD1 (6 bases). The germline V gene encodes CDR1 SGHRS and CDR2 YFSETQ. CDR3 length: 14 amino acids. V lost 4 bases and J 4 bases, leaving 11 bases between the germline ends. The CDR3 here is CASSLDRVNEKLFF. As DNA, the CDR3 is TGCGCCAGCAGCCTGGACAGAGTTAATGAAAAACTGTTTTTT.

This clone came up once. This rearrangement joins TRBV19 to TRBJ1-2; weak D call: TRBD1 (5 bases). Trimming removed 1 base from V and 7 bases from J, with 10 bases in between. Germline loops: CDR1 LNHDA, CDR2 SQIVND (reference sequence). The CDR3 is 13 residues long. The CDR3 loop reads CASSIGQGFGYTF. CDR3 bases: TGTGCCAGTAGTATAGGGCAGGGCTTTGGCTACACCTTC.

V gene TRBV29-1 combines with J gene TRBJ1-4; D is perhaps TRBD1 (5 bases). CDR1 and CDR2 from the germline V gene are SQVTM and ANQGSEA. V lost 4 bases, J lost 2 bases, and 14 bases lay in between. The length of the CDR3 is 15 residues. The CDR3 protein is CSVGPQGGTNEKLFF. The CDR3 nucleotides are TGCAGCGTTGGTCCGCAGGGTGGTACTAATGAAAAACTGTTTTTT.

This chain joins TRBV3-1 (or the pseudogene TRBV3-2) and TRBJ2-1; 7 nucleotides match TRBD2. This CDR3 has 15 residues. The J segment lost 5 bases and the V segment lost 4 bases, leaving 8 bases of the junction unmatched. Germline CDR1 LGHDT, CDR2 YNNKEL (reference sequence). This chain's CDR3 is CASSLVGTTDNEQFF. CDR3 DNA sequence: TGTGCCAGCAGCCTAGTCGGGACTACTGACAATGAGCAGTTCTTC.

CDR3 residues: CASASMREGNTIYF. CDR3 nucleotides: TGTGCCAGCGCTAGCATGAGAGAGGGAAACACCATATATTTT. V is TRBV25-1 and J is TRBJ1-3; D not resolved. The CDR3 runs to 14 residues. The germline V gene encodes CDR1 MGHDK and CDR2 SYGVNS. V dropped 8 bases and J dropped 4 bases, with 15 bases sitting between them.

The chain uses TRBV11-2 and TRBJ2-7; 12 bases line up with TRBD2. Germline trimming cut 1 base from V and 4 bases from J; bases unmatched to any gene: 8. The CDR3 covers 17 residues. Germline V gene lookup returns CDR1 SGHAT and CDR2 FQNNGV. The CDR3 is CASSLGTSGTSGYEQYF. As DNA, the CDR3 is TGTGCCAGCAGCTTAGGGACTAGCGGGACCTCCGGGTACGAGCAGTACTTC.